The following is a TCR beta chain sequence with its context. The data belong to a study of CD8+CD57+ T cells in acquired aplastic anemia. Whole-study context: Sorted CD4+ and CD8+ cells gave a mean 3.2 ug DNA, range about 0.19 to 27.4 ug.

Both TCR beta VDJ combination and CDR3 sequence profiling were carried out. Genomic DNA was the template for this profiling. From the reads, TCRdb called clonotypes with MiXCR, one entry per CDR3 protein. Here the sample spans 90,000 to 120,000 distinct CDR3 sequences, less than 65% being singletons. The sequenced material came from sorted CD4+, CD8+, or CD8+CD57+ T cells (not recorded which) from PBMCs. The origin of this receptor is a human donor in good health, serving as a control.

CDR3 protein: CASSRDIFGTATLRKQYF. The DNA of the CDR3 is TGTGCCAGCAGCCGAGATATCTTCGGGACAGCCACACTACGAAAGCAGTACTTC. J is TRBJ2-7 and V is TRBV27; 7 bases line up with TRBD1. Germline V lookup: CDR1 MNHEY, CDR2 SMNVEV (reference sequence). V was pared by 6 bases and J by 8 bases, with 25 bases of the junction left unmatched. The length of the CDR3 is 18 residues.